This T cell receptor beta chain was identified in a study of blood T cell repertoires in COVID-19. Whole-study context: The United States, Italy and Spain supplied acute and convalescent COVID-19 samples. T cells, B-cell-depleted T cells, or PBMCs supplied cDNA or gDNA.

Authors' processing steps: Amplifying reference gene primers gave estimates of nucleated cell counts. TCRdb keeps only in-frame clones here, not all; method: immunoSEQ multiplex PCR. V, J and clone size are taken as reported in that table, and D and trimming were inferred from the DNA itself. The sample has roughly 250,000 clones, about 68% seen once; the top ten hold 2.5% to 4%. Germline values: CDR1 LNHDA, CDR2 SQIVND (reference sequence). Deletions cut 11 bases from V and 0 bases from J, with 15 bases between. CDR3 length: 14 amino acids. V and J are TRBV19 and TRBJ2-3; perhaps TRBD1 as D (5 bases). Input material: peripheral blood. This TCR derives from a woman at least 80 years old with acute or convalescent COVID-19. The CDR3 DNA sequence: TGTGCCGGAATACAGGAGTCTAGCACAGATACGCAGTATTTT. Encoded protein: CAGIQESSTDTQYF.